This T cell receptor beta chain was sequenced during a study of regulatory T cells in long-lasting Graves disease. Study-level findings and limits: Patients with persistent Graves' had lower TCR diversity than newly diagnosed patients.

Time point: newly diagnosed GD, antithyroid drugs for less than 3 months. Extracted PBMC RNA gave rise to the TCR library. The collection involved drawing roughly 10 milliliters of peripheral blood into EDTA tubes. The CDR3 consists of 15 residues. V was clipped by 5 bases and J by 4 bases; unmatched bases: 8. Germline loops: CDR1 MNHNS, CDR2 SASEGT. For TCR beta, libraries came from iRepertoire HTBI primers and Arm-PCR of CDR3 regions. MiXCR was run by TCRdb on the multiplex PCR reads, yielding one entry per CDR3 protein. The profile shows approximately 470,000 distinct CDR3 sequences, around 15% of them singletons. This clonotype showed up many times. Antigen: not known. The same sample was also used in a study of T cells in Graves' hyperthyroidism and ophthalmopathy.

The sample was peripheral blood mononuclear cells (PBMCs), taken at new diagnosis, from a patient treated with antithyroid drugs. The source of this sequence is a man aged 40-49 years with Graves disease. The chain combines TRBV6-1 with TRBJ2-7; 10 positions agree with TRBD2. The DNA of the CDR3 is TGTGCCAGCAGTAAGCGGGAGGGTATTAATTACGAGCAGTACTTC. It translates to CASSKREGINYEQYF.